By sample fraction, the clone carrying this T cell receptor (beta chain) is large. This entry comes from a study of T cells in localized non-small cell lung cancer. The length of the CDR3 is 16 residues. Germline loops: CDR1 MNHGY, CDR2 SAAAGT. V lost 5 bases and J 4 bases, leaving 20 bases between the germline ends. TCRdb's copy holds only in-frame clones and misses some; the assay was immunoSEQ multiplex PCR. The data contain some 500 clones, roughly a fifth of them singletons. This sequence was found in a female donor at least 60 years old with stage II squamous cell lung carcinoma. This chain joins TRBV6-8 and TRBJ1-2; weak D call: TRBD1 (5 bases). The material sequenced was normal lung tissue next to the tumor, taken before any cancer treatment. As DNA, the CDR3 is TGTGCCAGCAGTCCTCTAGACAGACCAGTCCCCTATGGCTACACCTTC. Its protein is CASSPLDRPVPYGYTF.